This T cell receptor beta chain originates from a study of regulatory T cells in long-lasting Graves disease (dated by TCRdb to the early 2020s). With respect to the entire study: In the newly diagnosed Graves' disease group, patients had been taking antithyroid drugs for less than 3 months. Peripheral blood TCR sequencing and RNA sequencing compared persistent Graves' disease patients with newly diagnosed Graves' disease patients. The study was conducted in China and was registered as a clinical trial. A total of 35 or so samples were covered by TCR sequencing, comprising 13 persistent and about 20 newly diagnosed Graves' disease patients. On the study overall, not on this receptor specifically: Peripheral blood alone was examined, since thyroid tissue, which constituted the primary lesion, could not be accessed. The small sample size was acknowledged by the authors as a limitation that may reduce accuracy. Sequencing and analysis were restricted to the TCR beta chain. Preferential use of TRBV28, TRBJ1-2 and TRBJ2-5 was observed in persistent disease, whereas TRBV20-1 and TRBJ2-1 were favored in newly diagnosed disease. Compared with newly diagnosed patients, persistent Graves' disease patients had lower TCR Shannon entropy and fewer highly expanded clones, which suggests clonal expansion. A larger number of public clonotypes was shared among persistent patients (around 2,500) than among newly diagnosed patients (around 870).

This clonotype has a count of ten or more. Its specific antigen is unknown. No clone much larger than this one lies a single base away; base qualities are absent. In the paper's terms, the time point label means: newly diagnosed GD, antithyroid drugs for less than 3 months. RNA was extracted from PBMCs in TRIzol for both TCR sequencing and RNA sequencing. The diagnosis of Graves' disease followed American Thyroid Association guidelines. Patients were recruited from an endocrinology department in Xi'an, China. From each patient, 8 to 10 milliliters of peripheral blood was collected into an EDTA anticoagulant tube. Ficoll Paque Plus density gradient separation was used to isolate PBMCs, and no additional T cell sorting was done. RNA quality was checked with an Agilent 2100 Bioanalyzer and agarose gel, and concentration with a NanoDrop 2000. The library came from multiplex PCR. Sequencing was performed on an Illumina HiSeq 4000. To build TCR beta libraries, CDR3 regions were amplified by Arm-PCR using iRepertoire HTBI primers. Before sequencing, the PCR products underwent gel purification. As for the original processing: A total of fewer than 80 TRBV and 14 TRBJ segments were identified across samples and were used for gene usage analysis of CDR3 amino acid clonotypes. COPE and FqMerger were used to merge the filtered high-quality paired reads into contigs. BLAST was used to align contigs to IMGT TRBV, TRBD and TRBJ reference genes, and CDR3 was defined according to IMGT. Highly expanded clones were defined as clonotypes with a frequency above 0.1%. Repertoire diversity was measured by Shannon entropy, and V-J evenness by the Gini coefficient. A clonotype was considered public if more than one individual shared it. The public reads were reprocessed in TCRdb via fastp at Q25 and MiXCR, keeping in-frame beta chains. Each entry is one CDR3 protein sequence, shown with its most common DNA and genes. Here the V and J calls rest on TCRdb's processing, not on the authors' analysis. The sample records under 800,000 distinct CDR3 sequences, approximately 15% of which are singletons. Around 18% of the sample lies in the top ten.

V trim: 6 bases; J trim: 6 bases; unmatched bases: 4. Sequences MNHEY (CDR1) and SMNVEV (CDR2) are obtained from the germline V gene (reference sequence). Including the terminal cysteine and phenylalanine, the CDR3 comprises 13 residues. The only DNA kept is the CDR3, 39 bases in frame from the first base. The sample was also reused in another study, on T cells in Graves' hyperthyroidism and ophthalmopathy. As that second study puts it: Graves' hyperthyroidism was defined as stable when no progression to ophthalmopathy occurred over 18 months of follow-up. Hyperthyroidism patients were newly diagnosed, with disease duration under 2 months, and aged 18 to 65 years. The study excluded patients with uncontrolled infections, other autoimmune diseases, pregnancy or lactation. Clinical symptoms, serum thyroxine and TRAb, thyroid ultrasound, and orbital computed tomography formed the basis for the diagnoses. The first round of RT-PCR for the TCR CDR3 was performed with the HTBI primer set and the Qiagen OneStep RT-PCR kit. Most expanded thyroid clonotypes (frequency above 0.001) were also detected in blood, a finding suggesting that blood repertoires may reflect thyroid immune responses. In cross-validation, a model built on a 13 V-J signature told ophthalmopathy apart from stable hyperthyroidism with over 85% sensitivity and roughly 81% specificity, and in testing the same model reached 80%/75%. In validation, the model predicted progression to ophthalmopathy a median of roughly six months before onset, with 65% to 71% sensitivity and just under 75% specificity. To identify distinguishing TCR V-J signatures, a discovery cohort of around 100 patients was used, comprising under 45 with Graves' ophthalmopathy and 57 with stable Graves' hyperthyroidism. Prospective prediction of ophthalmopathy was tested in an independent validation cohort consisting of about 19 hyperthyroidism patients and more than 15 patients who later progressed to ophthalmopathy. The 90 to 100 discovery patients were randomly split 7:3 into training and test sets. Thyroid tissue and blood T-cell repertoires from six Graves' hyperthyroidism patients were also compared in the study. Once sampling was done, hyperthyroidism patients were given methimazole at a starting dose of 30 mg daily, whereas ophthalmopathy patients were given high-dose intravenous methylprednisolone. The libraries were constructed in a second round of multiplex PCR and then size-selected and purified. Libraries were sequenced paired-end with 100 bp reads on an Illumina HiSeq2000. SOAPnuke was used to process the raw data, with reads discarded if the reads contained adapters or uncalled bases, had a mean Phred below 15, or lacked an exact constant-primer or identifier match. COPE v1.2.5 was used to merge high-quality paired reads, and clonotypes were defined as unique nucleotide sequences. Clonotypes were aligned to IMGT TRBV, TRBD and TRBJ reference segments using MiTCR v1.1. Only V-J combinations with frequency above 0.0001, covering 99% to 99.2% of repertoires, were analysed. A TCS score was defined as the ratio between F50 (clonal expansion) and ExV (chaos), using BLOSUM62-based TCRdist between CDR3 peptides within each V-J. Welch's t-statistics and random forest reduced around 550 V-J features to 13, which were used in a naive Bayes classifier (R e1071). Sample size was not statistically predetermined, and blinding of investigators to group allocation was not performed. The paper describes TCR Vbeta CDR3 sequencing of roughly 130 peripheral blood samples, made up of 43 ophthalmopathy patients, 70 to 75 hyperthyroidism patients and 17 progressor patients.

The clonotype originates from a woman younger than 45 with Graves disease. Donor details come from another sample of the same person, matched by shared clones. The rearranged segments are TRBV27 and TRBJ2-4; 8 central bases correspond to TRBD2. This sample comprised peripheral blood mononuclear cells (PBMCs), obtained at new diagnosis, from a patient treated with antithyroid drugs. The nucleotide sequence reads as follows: TGTGCCAGCAGCGGTCTAGCGGGAAACATTCAGTACTTC. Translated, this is CASSGLAGNIQYF.